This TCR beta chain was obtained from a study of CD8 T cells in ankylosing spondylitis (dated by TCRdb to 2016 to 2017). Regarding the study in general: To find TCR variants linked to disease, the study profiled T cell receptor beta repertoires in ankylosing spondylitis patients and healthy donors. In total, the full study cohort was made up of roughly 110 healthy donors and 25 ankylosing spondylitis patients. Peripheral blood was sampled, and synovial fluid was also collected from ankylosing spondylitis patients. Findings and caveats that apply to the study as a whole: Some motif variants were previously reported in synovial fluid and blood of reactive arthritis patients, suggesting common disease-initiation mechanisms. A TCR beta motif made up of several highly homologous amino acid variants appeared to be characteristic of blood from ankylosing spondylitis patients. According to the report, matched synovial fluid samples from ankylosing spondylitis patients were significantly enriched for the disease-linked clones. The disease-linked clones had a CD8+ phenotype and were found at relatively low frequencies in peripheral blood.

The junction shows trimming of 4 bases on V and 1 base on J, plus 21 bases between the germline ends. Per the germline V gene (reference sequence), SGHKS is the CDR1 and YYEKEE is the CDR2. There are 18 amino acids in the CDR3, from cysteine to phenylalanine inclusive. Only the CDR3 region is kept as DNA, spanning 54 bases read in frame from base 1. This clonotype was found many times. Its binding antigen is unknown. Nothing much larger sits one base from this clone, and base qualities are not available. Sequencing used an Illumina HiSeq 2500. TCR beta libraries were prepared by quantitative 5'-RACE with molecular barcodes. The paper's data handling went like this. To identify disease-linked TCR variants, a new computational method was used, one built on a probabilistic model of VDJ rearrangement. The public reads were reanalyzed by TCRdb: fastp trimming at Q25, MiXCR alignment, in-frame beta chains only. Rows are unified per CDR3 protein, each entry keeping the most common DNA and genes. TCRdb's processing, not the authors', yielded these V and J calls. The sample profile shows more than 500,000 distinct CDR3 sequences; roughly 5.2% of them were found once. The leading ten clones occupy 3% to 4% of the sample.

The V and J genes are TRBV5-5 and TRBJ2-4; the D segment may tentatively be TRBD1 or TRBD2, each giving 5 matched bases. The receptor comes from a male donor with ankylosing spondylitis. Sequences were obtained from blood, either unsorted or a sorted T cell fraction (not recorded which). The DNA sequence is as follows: TGTGCCAGCAGCCCCCTGGCGGGTGGGGCACCCGCCAAAAACATTCAGTACTTC. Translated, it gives CASSPLAGGAPAKNIQYF.